This TCR beta chain was recovered during a study of OX40 agonist ivuxolimab in advanced cancers. Regarding the complete study: Ivuxolimab was a fully human IgG2 agonistic monoclonal antibody targeting the costimulatory receptor OX40 (CD134). Intravenous ivuxolimab was administered to patients every 2 weeks at six dose levels: 0.01, 0.1, 0.3, 1.5, 3 and 10 mg/kg. Of the approximately 54 dose-escalation patients, hepatocellular carcinoma was present in around 20, melanoma in approximately 15, renal cell carcinoma in 9 and head and neck cancer in 9. The dose-escalation cohort was around 83% male with a mean age of 60 years, ranging from roughly 20 to 80. Patients were allowed to have had prior anti-PD-1, anti-PD-L1 or anti-CTLA-4 therapy, and approximately 40% of the dose-escalation patients had been treated with checkpoint inhibitors. Three dose-escalation patients achieved partial responses, one with hepatocellular carcinoma and two with cutaneous melanoma. The point of sequencing TCRbeta in the periphery was to test whether ivuxolimab changed TCR sequence diversity and drove clonal T-cell expansion. The paper describes the monotherapy dose-escalation part (N ≈ 52 patients) of the phase I trial of ivuxolimab.

Genomic DNA was extracted from sorted cells for sequencing of the TCRbeta CDR3 region. TCRbeta CDR3 regions were sequenced using the immunoSEQ Assay. In its TCRdb copy, this immuneACCESS table keeps in-frame sequences only and misses some clones. Where compared with another copy, unresolved V genes explain less than half of these, and the others have no known cause. In all, the sample holds around 79,000 clones, and 65% to 90% of those were seen once. The ten largest clones represent roughly 0.66% of the sample. The paper's findings and limits, for the study overall: Low levels of normalized T-cell clonal expansion were also seen in some patients who did not respond. On average, CD8+ T cells showed more expanded clones than CD4+ T cells after ivuxolimab. At doses of 0.1 to 3.0 mg/kg, clonal expansion of both CD4+ and CD8+ T cells in blood was seen between baseline and week 6. Antigen specificity was not determined for the clonally expanded peripheral T cells. In the 0.1-3.0 mg/kg groups, partial responders were among the patients with the lowest normalized peripheral clonal expansion, particularly in CD8+ T cells.

Concerning this clone itself: The antigen it recognizes is unknown. No base qualities exist here, and no much larger clone lies one base off it.

Reading from cysteine to phenylalanine, the CDR3 counts 17 amino acids. Just CDR3 DNA is preserved here, 51 bases in frame from base 1. For CDR1 and CDR2, the germline V gene lists SGHDT and YYEEEE. Germline trimming amounts to 0 bases on V and 4 bases on J, with 11 as the count of junction bases outside the gene matches. Patients with a history of autoimmune disease or receiving systemic immunosuppression were excluded from the trial. In every dose cohort, peripheral blood was drawn for TCR sequencing at baseline, cycle 4 day 1, and cycle 7 day 1. Samples were obtained from an open-label, multicenter, first-in-human phase I dose-escalation trial of ivuxolimab. Adults with locally advanced or metastatic melanoma, renal cell, hepatocellular, or head and neck squamous cell carcinoma were enrolled in the trial. Before TCR sequencing, CD4+ T cells and CD8+ T cells were sorted from peripheral blood as separate populations.

The sequence was collected from an adult with an advanced solid tumor such as melanoma, head and neck, liver or kidney cancer. This chain is built from TRBV5-6 and TRBJ1-2; 8 bases in between match TRBD1. Sequences were derived from CD4+ or CD8+ T cells sorted from blood, sampled in a trial of the OX40 agonist ivuxolimab. The nucleotides read TGTGCCAGCAGCTTGGGGTGGTATGGACAGGGATTCTATGGCTACACCTTC. Protein translation: CASSLGWYGQGFYGYTF.